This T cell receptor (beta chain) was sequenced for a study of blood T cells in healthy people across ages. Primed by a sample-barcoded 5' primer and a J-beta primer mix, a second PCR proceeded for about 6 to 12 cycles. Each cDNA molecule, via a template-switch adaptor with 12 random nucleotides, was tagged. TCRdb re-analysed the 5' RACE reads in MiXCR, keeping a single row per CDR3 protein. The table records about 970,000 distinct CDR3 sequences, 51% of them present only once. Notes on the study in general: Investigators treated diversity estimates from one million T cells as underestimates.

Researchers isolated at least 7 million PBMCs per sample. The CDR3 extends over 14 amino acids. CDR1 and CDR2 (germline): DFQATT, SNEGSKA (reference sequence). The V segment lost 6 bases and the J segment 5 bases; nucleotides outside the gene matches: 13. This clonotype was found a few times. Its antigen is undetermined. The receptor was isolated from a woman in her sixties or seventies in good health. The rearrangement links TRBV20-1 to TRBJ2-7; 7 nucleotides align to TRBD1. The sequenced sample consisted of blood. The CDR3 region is CSAKRQGLRNEQYF. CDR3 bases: TGCAGTGCCAAGCGACAGGGTTTACGAAACGAGCAGTACTTC.